Reported below is one TCR beta chain. Its antigen is unknown. This specimen belongs to a study of T cell repertoires in cytomegalovirus infection. Across the whole study: Well-studied HLA-B-restricted epitopes and recently identified HLA-C-restricted epitopes of CMV were both used in the study. From public TCR beta signatures came an indication of both CMV infection and matching HLA type. Study conclusions and caveats: HLA-C-restricted, CMV-specific TCR beta clonotypes were dominant ex vivo. The cumulative frequency of public TCR beta families identified carriers of CMV plus the relevant HLA.

From the reads, TCRdb called clonotypes with MiXCR, one entry per CDR3 protein. The table lists about 360,000 distinct CDR3 sequences, approximately 30% of them singletons. The length of the CDR3 is 16 residues. The germline V and J ends were trimmed by 0 bases and 0 bases, with 9 bases remaining between them. In germline, CDR1 is SGHRS, CDR2 YFSETQ. The chain joins TRBV5-1 to TRBJ1-4; tentative D call: TRBD1 (5 bases). The sequence derives from a human donor in good health (CMV status not recorded). Some clones in this sample may be carry-over from other donors' samples. The material was cultured PBMCs, obtained from culture after CMV antigen stimulation. The CDR3 reads CASSLGGYATNEKLFF. The CDR3 DNA sequence: TGCGCCAGCAGCTTGGGGGGGTATGCAACTAATGAAAAACTGTTTTTT.